This T cell receptor (beta chain) was captured by sequencing in a study of early T cells in non-severe SARS-CoV-2 infection. The CDR3 totals 15 residues. Trimming removed 0 bases at V and 2 bases at J, with 11 bases between. CDR1 MNHEY and CDR2 SVGAGI come from the germline V gene. One entry per CDR3 protein, called by TCRdb with MiXCR from the 5' RACE reads. The data contain under 70,000 distinct CDR3 sequences, approximately 6% of them singletons. The sequencing used whole blood, collected at baseline. The sequence derives from an adult who was a healthcare worker with PCR-confirmed SARS-CoV-2 infection or an uninfected control (not recorded which). J is TRBJ2-7 and V is TRBV6-5; D unclear. The chain's CDR3 is CASSYSFIRPYEQYF. Here the CDR3 DNA reads TGTGCCAGCAGTTACTCCTTTATTAGACCCTACGAGCAGTACTTC.